These T cell receptor beta chains were read from a single sample in a study of T-cell memory formation after mild COVID-19. TCRdb re-analysed the 5' RACE reads in MiXCR, keeping a single row per CDR3 protein. This table holds over 400,000 distinct CDR3 sequences, 20% to 30% found once. Sequencing used PBMCs or a T cell subset sorted from them (not recorded which). The receptor source for this set is an adult woman who had mild COVID-19 (a few samples of this study predate the infection). Cell type and time point are not known. Both conserved end residues are part of each CDR3. The D gene is left open where the match is weak. Clone size, where shown, is once, few, many, or a class for clones that have expanded.

>few|15|TRBJ2-3|TRBV30|.
TGTGCCTGGAGTGGAAGCTTGGGGGTCGGAGATACGCAGTATTTT
CAWSGSLGVGDTQYF
>few|17|TRBJ2-1|TRBV24-1|TRBD1
TGTGCCACCAGTGACTCGAGCAGACAGGGCGACCACAATGAGCAGTTCTTC
CATSDSSRQGDHNEQFF
>.|14|TRBJ2-5|TRBV6-4|TRBD1
TGTGCCAGCAGCGACAGGGAACGGGAAGAGACCCAGTACTTC
CASSDREREETQYF
>.|14|TRBJ1-6|TRBV18|.
TGTGCCAGCTCGGAACAGGTCTATAATTCACCCCTCCACTTT
CASSEQVYNSPLHF
>few|15|TRBJ2-7|TRBV15|TRBD1
TGTGCCACCAACCGGAACAGGGGGGAGTCCTACGAGCAGTACTTC
CATNRNRGESYEQYF
>.|13|TRBJ1-1|TRBV30|.
TGTGCCTGGAGGATGGAGCTGAACACTGAAGCTTTCTTT
CAWRMELNTEAFF
>few|13|TRBJ1-1|TRBV27|.
TGTGCCAGCAGTTTTGTGGGGGTCCCTGAAGCTTTCTTT
CASSFVGVPEAFF
>few|14|TRBJ2-3|TRBV29-1|TRBD2
TGCAGCGTTGATTGGCGGGGGGCGGGAGATACGCAGTATTTT
CSVDWRGAGDTQYF
>.|15|TRBJ2-1|TRBV28|.
TGTGCCAGTCTCACCACAGGGCACGACTACAATGAGCAGTTCTTC
CASLTTGHDYNEQFF
>once|15|TRBJ2-1|TRBV11-2|TRBD1
TGTGCCAGCAGCTTGTTGACAGGGCCGCATAATGAGCAGTTCTTC
CASSLLTGPHNEQFF